This T cell receptor (beta chain) came from a study of shared clonotypes between healthy human individuals (dated by TCRdb to about 2020). A note on the overall study: Three men and a couple of women, aged 18 to 49 years, made up the cohort. To estimate repertoire size and how much clonotypes are shared between individuals, the study performed deep sequencing of blood TCR repertoires from 4 to 6 healthy adults. Different laboratories and diverse techniques were used to prepare libraries and sequence TCR repertoires, to increase sequencing depth and limit assay-specific biases. Leukapheresis yielded between about 0.94 and 9 billion PBMCs per donor.

As for this clone: The target of this receptor is not known. Base qualities were left out, and no much larger clone turns up one base away.

The donors were healthy, HIV-negative adults who had no recently reported acute infections or vaccinations. Only Caucasian adults living in Nashville, Tennessee, USA were represented among the donors. In the unsorted samples, roughly 90 million PBMCs were counted, and genomic DNA was extracted using the QIAamp DNA Blood Mini kit. After blood collection by leukapheresis, PBMCs were isolated using Ficoll-Histopaque density gradient centrifugation and then cryopreserved in the vapor phase of liquid nitrogen. Overall study outcomes, separate from this receptor: Pairwise subsampling led to the expectation that sequencing depth would affect the degree of clonotype sharing among donors. Sampling was restricted to blood, and TCR repertoires in tissues likely differ from the TCR repertoires found in blood. Because the study included only a small number of donors, the genetic and exposure-history diversity represented was limited.

Using the deep immunoSEQ assay, TCR CDR3 regions were amplified from genomic DNA by multiplex PCR. Genomic DNA extracted from each cell subset was distributed evenly over all wells of several immunoSEQ 96-well plates, and each plate served as one replicate. For unsorted PBMC, 300 ng genomic DNA, equal to about 29,000 T cell genomes, was loaded into each replicate PCR. Genomic DNA from unsorted PBMC was sequenced over ten immunoSEQ deep assay plates. The purified libraries were quantified using a Qubit 3.0 fluorometer, sized with a Bioanalyzer 2100, and then quantified again using the KAPA Library Quantification kit. Every immunoSEQ 96-well plate was sequenced on a separate single-read 150-cycle Illumina NextSeq 550 flow cell. From the authors' description of their analysis: Because only junctional sequences without quality scores were contained in the immunoSEQ output, filtering matching that applied to full-length reads could not be performed. Sequences were annotated with PyIR, a Python wrapper for IgBLAST v1.9, using IMGT germline references to assign V/J genes and CDR3. Reads with weak V/J assignments (E-value above 1e-6), missing CDR3, stop codons, out-of-frame junctions, or ambiguous translated residues were removed. A V3J clonotype was defined by an identical inferred V gene, J gene, and CDR3 amino acid sequence. Percentage overlap between repertoires was calculated by dividing the number of shared unique clonotypes by the size of the smaller repertoire. Repertoire richness was assessed with RTK rarefaction, the Chao1 estimator, and Recon v2.1 estimates of unobserved clonotypes. This is the immuneACCESS table as TCRdb keeps it, with only in-frame sequences that have V and J called. A part of the clones is gone; compared with another copy, unresolved V genes explain less than half, and the rest is unexplained. The V and J calls and clone size were taken over from that table, and D and trimming were inferred from the DNA. The sample includes about half a million clones, with more than 65% observed a single time. The ten top clones hold roughly 12% of the sample.

This TCR came from a woman aged 40 to 55 in good health. Some clones in this sample may be carry-over from other donors' samples. The specimen was PBMCs.

The DNA is as follows: TGTGCCAGCAGTCGCCCTAGCACCTACAATGAGCAGTTCTTC. It specifies CASSRPSTYNEQFF. The V and J segments used are TRBV28 and TRBJ2-1; the D gene is perhaps TRBD2, from 5 matching bases. The CDR3 numbers 14 residues from cysteine through phenylalanine. Just CDR3 DNA is preserved here, 42 bases in frame from base 1. The trim is 5 bases for V and 2 bases for J, with a gap of 10 bases between the germline ends. From the germline V gene, CDR1 is MDHEN and CDR2 is SYDVKM. Beyond the CDR3, the reference TRBV28 and TRBJ2-1 genes provide the residues; the full variable domain reads: DVKVTQSSRYLVKRTGEKVFLECVQDMDHENMFWYRQDPGLGLRLIYFSYDVKMKEKGDIPEGYSVSREKKERFSLILESASTNQTSMYLCASSRPSTYNEQFFGPGTRLTVL.